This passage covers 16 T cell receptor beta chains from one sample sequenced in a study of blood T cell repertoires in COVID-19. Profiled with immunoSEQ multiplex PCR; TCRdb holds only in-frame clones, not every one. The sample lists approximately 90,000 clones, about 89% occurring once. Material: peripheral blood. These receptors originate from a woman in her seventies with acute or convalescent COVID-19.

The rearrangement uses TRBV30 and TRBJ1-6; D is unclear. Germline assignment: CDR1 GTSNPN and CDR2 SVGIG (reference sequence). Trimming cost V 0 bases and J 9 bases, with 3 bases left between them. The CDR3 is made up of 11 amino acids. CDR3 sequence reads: CAWSVGSPLHF. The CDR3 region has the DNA TGTGCCTGGAGTGTCGGTTCACCCCTCCACTTT.

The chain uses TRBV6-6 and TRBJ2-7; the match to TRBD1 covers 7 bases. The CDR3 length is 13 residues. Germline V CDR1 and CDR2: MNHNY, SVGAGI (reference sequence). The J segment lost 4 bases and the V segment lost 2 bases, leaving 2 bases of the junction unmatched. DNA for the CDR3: TGTGCCAGCAGTTACGGGGACAGATACGAGCAGTACTTC. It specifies CASSYGDRYEQYF.

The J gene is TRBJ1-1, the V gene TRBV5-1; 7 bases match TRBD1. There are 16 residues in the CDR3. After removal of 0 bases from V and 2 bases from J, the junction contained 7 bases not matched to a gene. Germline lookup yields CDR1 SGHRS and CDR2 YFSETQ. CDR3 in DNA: TGCGCCAGCAGCTTGGAGGGGGACAGAGGAAACACTGAAGCTTTCTTT. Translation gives CASSLEGDRGNTEAFF.

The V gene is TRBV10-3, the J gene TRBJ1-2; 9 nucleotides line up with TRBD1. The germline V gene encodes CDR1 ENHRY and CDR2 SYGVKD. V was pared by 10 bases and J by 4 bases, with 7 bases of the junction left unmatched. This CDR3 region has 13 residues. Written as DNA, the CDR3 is TGTGCCACCGCGGGACAGGGATTCTATGGCTACACCTTC. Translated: CATAGQGFYGYTF.

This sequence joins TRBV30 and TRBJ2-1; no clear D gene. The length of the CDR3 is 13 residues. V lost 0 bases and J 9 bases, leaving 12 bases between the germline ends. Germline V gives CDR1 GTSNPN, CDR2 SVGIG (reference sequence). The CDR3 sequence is CAWSVRLEAEQFF. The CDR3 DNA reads TGTGCCTGGAGTGTACGGCTAGAAGCTGAGCAGTTCTTC. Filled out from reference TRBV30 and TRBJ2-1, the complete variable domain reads SQTIHQWPATLVQPVGSPLSLECTVEGTSNPNLYWYRQAAGRGLQLLFYSVGIGQISSEVPQNLSASRPQDRQFILSSKKLLLSDSGFYLCAWSVRLEAEQFFGPGTRLTVL.

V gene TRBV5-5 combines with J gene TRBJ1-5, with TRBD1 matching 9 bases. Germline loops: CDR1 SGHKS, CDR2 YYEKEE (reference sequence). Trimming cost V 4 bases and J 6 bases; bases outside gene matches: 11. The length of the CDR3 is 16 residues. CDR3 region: CASSDRDRAMGQPQHF. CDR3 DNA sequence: TGTGCCAGCAGCGACAGGGACAGGGCCATGGGTCAGCCCCAGCATTTT.

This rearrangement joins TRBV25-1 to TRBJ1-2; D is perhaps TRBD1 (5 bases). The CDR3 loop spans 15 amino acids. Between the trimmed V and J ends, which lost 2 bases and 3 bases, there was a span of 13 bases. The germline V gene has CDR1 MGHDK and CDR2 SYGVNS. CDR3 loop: CASSEIGAQDYGYTF. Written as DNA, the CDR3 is TGTGCCAGCAGTGAAATAGGGGCGCAGGACTATGGCTACACCTTC.

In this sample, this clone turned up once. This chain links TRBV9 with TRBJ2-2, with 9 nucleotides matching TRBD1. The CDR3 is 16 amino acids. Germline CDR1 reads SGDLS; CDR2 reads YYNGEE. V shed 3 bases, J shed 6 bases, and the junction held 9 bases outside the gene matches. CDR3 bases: TGTGCCAGCAGCGCACGAGACAGGGGGAGGGCCGGGGAGCTGTTTTTT. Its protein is CASSARDRGRAGELFF. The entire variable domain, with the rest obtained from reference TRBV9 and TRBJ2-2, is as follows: DSGVTQTPKHLITATGQRVTLRCSPRSGDLSVYWYQQSLDQGLQFLIQYYNGEERAKGNILERFSAQQFPDLHSELNLSSLELGDSALYFCASSARDRGRAGELFFGEGSRLTVL.

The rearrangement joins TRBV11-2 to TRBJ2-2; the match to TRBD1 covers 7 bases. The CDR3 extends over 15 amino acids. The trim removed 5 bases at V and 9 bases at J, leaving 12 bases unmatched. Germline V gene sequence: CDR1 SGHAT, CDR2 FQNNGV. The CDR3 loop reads CASSPTTGSRRELFF. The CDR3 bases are TGTGCCAGCAGCCCTACGACAGGGTCCAGGCGGGAGCTGTTTTTT.

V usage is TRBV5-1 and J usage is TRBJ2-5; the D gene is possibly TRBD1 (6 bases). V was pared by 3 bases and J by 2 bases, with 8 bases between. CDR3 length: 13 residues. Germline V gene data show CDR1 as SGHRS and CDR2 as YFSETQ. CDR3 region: CASSWTAQETQYF. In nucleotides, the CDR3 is TGCGCCAGCAGCTGGACAGCTCAAGAGACCCAGTACTTC.

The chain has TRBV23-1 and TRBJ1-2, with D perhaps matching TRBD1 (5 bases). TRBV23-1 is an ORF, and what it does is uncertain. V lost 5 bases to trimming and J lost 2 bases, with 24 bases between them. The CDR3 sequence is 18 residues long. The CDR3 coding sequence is TGCGCCAGCAGTACTACCCCGGGACGGAGCCGGGGGAACTATGGCTACACCTTC. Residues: CASSTTPGRSRGNYGYTF.

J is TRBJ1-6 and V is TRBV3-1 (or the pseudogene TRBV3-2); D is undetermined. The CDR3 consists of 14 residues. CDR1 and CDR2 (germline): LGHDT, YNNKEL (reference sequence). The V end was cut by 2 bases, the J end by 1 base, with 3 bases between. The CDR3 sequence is CASSQSSYNSPLHF. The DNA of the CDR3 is TGTGCCAGCAGCCAATCGTCCTATAATTCACCCCTCCACTTT.

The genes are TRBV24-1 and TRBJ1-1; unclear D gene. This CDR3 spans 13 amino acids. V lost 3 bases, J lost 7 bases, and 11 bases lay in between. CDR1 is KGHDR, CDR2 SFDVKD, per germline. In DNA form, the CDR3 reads TGTGCCACCAGTGATCCGAACAGAATTGAAGCTTTCTTT. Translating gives CATSDPNRIEAFF.

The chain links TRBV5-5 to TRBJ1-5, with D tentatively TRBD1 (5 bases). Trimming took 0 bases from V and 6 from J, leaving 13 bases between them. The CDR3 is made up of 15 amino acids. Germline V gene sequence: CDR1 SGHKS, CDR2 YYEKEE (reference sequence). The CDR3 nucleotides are TGTGCCAGCAGCTTGGTGGGGGAGGCTGCTCAGCCCCAGCATTTT. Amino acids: CASSLVGEAAQPQHF.

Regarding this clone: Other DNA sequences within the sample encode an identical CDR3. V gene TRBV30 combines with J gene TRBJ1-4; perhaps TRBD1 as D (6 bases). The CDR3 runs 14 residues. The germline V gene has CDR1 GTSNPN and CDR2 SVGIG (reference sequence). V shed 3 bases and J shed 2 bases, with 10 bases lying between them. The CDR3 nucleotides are TGTGCCTGGAGGGCACAGGGTACTAATGAAAAACTGTTTTTT. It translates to CAWRAQGTNEKLFF. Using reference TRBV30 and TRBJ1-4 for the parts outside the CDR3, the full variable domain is SQTIHQWPATLVQPVGSPLSLECTVEGTSNPNLYWYRQAAGRGLQLLFYSVGIGQISSEVPQNLSASRPQDRQFILSSKKLLLSDSGFYLCAWRAQGTNEKLFFGSGTQLSVL.

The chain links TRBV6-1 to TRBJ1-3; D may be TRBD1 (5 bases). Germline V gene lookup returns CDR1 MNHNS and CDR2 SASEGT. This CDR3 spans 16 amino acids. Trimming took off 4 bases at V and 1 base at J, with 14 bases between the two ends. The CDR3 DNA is TGTGCCAGCAGTGGAGACCCCCGGACATCTGGAAACACCATATATTTT. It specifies CASSGDPRTSGNTIYF.